This T cell receptor (beta chain) comes out of a study of shared clonotypes between healthy human individuals. Using immunoSEQ multiplex PCR, the repertoire was profiled, and TCRdb retains in-frame clones only, with some absent. Found here are under 350,000 clones, around 90% of them singletons; the top ten hold roughly 17%. Trimming left V 4 bases short and J 7 bases short, with 29 bases between. CDR1 is SGHAT and CDR2 is FQNNGV in the germline V gene. The CDR3 runs to 19 residues. The rearrangement joins TRBV11-2 to TRBJ2-1; the D gene is possibly TRBD1 (6 bases). The TCR originated in a man between 18 and 35 years old in good health. The sample consisted of memory CD8+ T cells sorted from blood. The sample's subset: CD45RO+ cells pooled with CCR7-negative TemRA cells. The CDR3 here is CASSSGQLLRTGRTNEQFF. CDR3 DNA sequence: TGTGCCAGCAGCTCCGGACAGCTCCTCCGAACGGGCCGAACTAATGAGCAGTTCTTC.